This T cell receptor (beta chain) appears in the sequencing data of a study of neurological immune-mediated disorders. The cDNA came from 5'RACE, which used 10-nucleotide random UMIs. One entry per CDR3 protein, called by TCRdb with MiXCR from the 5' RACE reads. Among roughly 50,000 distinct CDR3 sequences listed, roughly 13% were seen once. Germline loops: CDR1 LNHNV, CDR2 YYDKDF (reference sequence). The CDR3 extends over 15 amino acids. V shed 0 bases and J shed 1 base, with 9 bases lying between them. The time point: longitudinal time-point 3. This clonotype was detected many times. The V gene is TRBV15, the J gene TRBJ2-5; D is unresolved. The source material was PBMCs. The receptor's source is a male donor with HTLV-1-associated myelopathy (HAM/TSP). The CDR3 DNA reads TGTGCCACCAGCAGAGATCGGGCTAGCCAAGAGACCCAGTACTTC. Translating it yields CATSRDRASQETQYF.